This T cell receptor (beta chain) was captured by sequencing in a study of cytomegalovirus exposure and HLA in healthy donors. This CDR3 is 15 amino acids long. Germline V CDR1 and CDR2: MGHDK, SYGVNS. V gave up 5 bases and J gave up 2 bases; unmatched junction bases: 9. TCRdb keeps only in-frame clones here, not all; method: immunoSEQ multiplex PCR. The repertoire holds hundreds of thousands of clones, with 80% to 85% as singletons. Sequencing was carried out using PBMCs. This sequence originates from a woman aged 25 to 45 in good health and CMV-seropositive. The genes are TRBV25-1 and TRBJ2-7, with TRBD2 matching 7 bases. This CDR3 is CASSPLGGGTYEQYF. The DNA of the CDR3 is TGTGCCAGCAGTCCCTTGGGGGGGGGTACCTACGAGCAGTACTTC.